These T cell receptor beta chains were read from a single sample in a study of early T cells in non-severe SARS-CoV-2 infection. MiXCR, run by TCRdb on the 5' RACE reads, gives a single entry per CDR3 protein. The sample shows some 71,000 distinct CDR3 sequences, roughly 10% of them seen only once. The sequenced sample consisted of whole blood. The receptors shown here come from an adult who was a healthcare worker with PCR-confirmed SARS-CoV-2 infection or an uninfected control (not recorded which). CDR3s include the opening cysteine and the closing phenylalanine or tryptophan. A D gene is named only where the DNA matches it firmly. Size is omitted from some rows. Given values are once, few, many or a class for expanded clones.

clone_size j_call d_call v_call cdr3_aa cdr3_nt
many TRBJ1-2 . TRBV5-1 CASSPGRNYGYTF TGCGCCAGCAGCCCGGGACGGAACTATGGCTACACCTTC
. TRBJ2-5 . TRBV30 CAYGSPLQETQYF TGTGCCTACGGGTCTCCCTTACAAGAGACCCAGTACTTC
few TRBJ1-1 . TRBV6-6 CASTPRGGRTEAFF TGTGCCAGCACCCCGAGGGGGGGTCGCACTGAAGCTTTCTTT
. TRBJ1-1 . TRBV7-2 CASSSLNRVVDTEAFF TGTGCCAGCAGCTCCCTTAATAGAGTGGTTGACACTGAAGCTTTCTTT
. TRBJ2-2 . TRBV7-9 CASSLERVTGELFF TGTGCCAGCAGCTTAGAGCGCGTTACCGGGGAGCTGTTTTTT
many TRBJ1-2 . TRBV6-6 CASSYRVGDVRALSGYTF TGTGCCAGCAGTTATCGGGTTGGGGACGTTAGGGCGTTAAGTGGCTACACCTTC
. TRBJ2-7 . TRBV20-1 CSAWDALYDEQYF TGCAGTGCTTGGGACGCGTTATACGACGAGCAGTACTTC
many TRBJ2-4 . TRBV5-4 CASSPGQGRNIQYF TGTGCCAGCAGCCCGGGGCAGGGCAGGAACATTCAGTACTTC
many TRBJ2-3 TRBD2 TRBV19 CASSITPSGYTDTQYF TGTGCCAGTAGTATCACTCCTAGCGGGTACACAGATACGCAGTATTTT
many TRBJ2-1 . TRBV19 CASSGSRGYGVSSYNEQFF TGTGCCAGTAGTGGGTCCAGGGGATACGGGGTAAGCTCCTACAATGAGCAGTTCTTC
few TRBJ1-5 TRBD1 TRBV2 CASRFDRASNQPQHF TGTGCCAGCAGATTCGACAGGGCTAGCAATCAGCCCCAGCATTTT
many TRBJ1-3 . TRBV6-2/TRBV6-3 CASSYSNDFIGNTIYF TGTGCCAGCAGTTACTCGAACGATTTTATCGGAAACACCATATATTTT
. TRBJ1-2 TRBD1 TRBV20-1 CSASPRQGRGLDGYTF TGCAGTGCTAGCCCCCGGCAGGGGAGGGGGCTCGATGGCTACACCTTC
few TRBJ2-7 . TRBV19 CASSTVLGEEQYF TGTGCCAGTAGTACGGTTCTGGGGGAGGAGCAGTACTTC
. TRBJ2-3 . TRBV7-3 CASSLDDSSTDTQYF TGTGCCAGCAGCCTTGATGATTCTAGCACAGATACGCAGTATTTT
few TRBJ2-7 . TRBV20-1 CSAIGFTSYEQYF TGCAGTGCTATAGGGTTCACTTCCTACGAGCAGTACTTC
. TRBJ2-3 TRBD2 TRBV20-1 CSAISAGGTDTQYF TGCAGTGCTATCTCGGCGGGGGGCACAGATACGCAGTATTTT
. TRBJ2-7 TRBD1 TRBV18 CASSPSRDSYEQYF TGTGCCAGCTCACCATCTCGGGACAGCTACGAGCAGTACTTC
many TRBJ2-7 . TRBV10-2 CASSRTRISEQYF TGCGCCAGCAGTCGGACCAGGATTTCCGAGCAGTACTTC
few TRBJ2-3 . TRBV29-1 CSAGGTDTQYF TGCAGCGCGGGGGGCACAGATACGCAGTATTTT
. TRBJ1-1 . TRBV5-4 CASSPLGRLNTEAFF TGTGCCAGCAGCCCATTGGGACGCCTGAACACTGAAGCTTTCTTT
few TRBJ2-3 . TRBV15 CATSRGQGPTDTQYF TGTGCCACCAGCAGAGGTCAGGGGCCCACAGATACGCAGTATTTT
few TRBJ2-1 . TRBV19 CASSHQTALGLASSYNEQFF TGTGCCAGTAGTCATCAGACAGCTTTGGGTCTCGCAAGCTCCTACAATGAGCAGTTCTTC
. TRBJ2-3 TRBD2 TRBV29-1 CSVVGLAGVLTDTQYF TGCAGCGTTGTGGGACTAGCGGGGGTCCTCACAGATACGCAGTATTTT
few TRBJ2-1 TRBD1 TRBV14 CASSQEDRMYNEQFF TGTGCCAGCAGCCAAGAGGACAGGATGTACAATGAGCAGTTCTTC
many TRBJ1-6 TRBD1 TRBV13 CASSSAGTGGVSPLHF TGTGCCAGCAGCTCCGCCGGGACAGGGGGCGTTTCACCCCTCCACTTT
few TRBJ2-2 . TRBV11-2 CASSLVRDPGGELFF TGTGCCAGCAGCTTAGTAAGAGATCCGGGCGGGGAGCTGTTTTTT
many TRBJ1-1 . TRBV6-2/TRBV6-3 CASSRQVLDFGTEAFF TGTGCCAGCAGCCGACAGGTTTTGGACTTCGGGACTGAAGCTTTCTTT
. TRBJ2-3 . TRBV5-1 CASGAPSTDTQYF TGCGCCAGCGGGGCGCCTAGCACAGATACGCAGTATTTT
. TRBJ1-1 . TRBV12-3/TRBV12-4 CASSTSGTGTEAFF TGTGCCAGCAGTACCTCCGGGACGGGGACTGAAGCTTTCTTT
many TRBJ2-5 . TRBV10-3 CASQRRDQETQYF TGTGCGTCTCAGAGGAGGGACCAAGAGACCCAGTACTTC
many TRBJ1-1 . TRBV4-1 CASSQIRGIAEAFF TGCGCCAGCAGCCAAATAAGGGGGATCGCTGAAGCTTTCTTT
many TRBJ1-2 . TRBV9 CASSFHLAEYYGYTF TGTGCCAGCAGTTTCCATCTGGCGGAATACTATGGCTACACCTTC
. TRBJ1-2 . TRBV4-1 CASSQGEGTTEYGYTF TGCGCCAGCAGCCAAGGGGAGGGAACTACAGAGTATGGCTACACCTTC
many TRBJ2-2 . TRBV29-1 CSVGGTQGNTGELFF TGCAGCGTTGGAGGGACTCAGGGGAACACCGGGGAGCTGTTTTTT
. TRBJ2-3 . TRBV10-1 CASSESKSTDTQYF TGCGCCAGCAGTGAATCCAAAAGCACAGATACGCAGTATTTT
. TRBJ2-1 . TRBV10-3 CAITDPLREANEQFF TGTGCCATCACCGATCCCCTAAGGGAAGCCAATGAGCAGTTCTTC
many TRBJ1-5 . TRBV18 CASSPQGNNQPQHF TGTGCCAGCTCACCACAGGGGAACAATCAGCCCCAGCATTTT
few TRBJ1-1 . TRBV9 CASSIDINTEAFF TGTGCCAGCAGTATAGACATAAACACTGAAGCTTTCTTT
few TRBJ2-7 TRBD2 TRBV7-2 CASSLGASGAYEQYF TGTGCCAGCAGCTTAGGGGCTAGCGGGGCCTACGAGCAGTACTTC
many TRBJ1-1 TRBD1 TRBV12-3/TRBV12-4 CASSARTGLNTEAFF TGTGCCAGCAGTGCCCGGACAGGGCTGAACACTGAAGCTTTCTTT
. TRBJ2-3 TRBD2 TRBV7-2 CASSSGLAGGGTQYF TGTGCCAGCAGCTCCGGACTAGCGGGAGGTGGTACGCAGTATTTT
. TRBJ2-2 . TRBV27 CASSLAGAPTGELFF TGTGCCAGCAGTTTGGCAGGGGCGCCCACCGGGGAGCTGTTTTTT
. TRBJ2-1 . TRBV4-1 CASSQDRGQPEQFF TGCGCCAGCAGCCAAGATCGGGGGCAGCCTGAGCAGTTCTTC
few TRBJ2-1 TRBD2 TRBV2 CASSVQRGPEQFF TGTGCCAGCAGTGTCCAGCGGGGGCCTGAGCAGTTCTTC
. TRBJ2-2 . TRBV7-2 CASSLALENTGELFF TGTGCCAGCAGCTTAGCGCTAGAGAACACCGGGGAGCTGTTTTTT
many TRBJ2-3 . TRBV11-2 CASSAYTDTQYF TGTGCCAGCAGCGCCTATACAGATACGCAGTATTTT
few TRBJ2-4 TRBD1 TRBV7-2 CASSLVRDSNIQYF TGTGCCAGCAGCTTAGTCCGGGACAGTAACATTCAGTACTTC
many TRBJ2-3 TRBD2 TRBV5-4 CASSPQAREEKDTQYF TGTGCCAGCAGCCCGCAGGCCCGGGAGGAGAAGGATACGCAGTATTTT
. TRBJ1-2 . TRBV11-2 CASSLLSRGYTF TGTGCCAGCAGCTTACTATCGAGAGGCTACACCTTC
. TRBJ1-1 . TRBV7-3 CASSRQPNTEAFF TGTGCCAGCAGCCGTCAACCGAACACTGAAGCTTTCTTT